This T cell receptor (beta chain) is drawn from a study of T-cell memory formation after mild COVID-19. Via MiXCR, TCRdb re-called the 5' RACE reads, giving one row per CDR3 protein. The sample contains 450,000 to 700,000 distinct CDR3 sequences, approximately 18% of which appear only once. Regarding the study as a whole: Clones that got smaller from day 15 to 85 had even CD4/CD8, while clones growing later tipped toward CD4+.

The CDR3 has 13 residues. V lost 0 bases to trimming and J lost 6 bases, with 6 bases between them. CDR1 and CDR2 from the germline V gene are SGHDN and FVKESK. With regard to this clonotype: Its specificity is not known.

The sample comprised PBMCs or a T cell subset sorted from them (not recorded which). This sequence joins TRBV14 and TRBJ2-1; TRBD1 is a possible D gene (5 bases). The clonotype comes from an adult woman who had mild COVID-19 (a few samples of this study predate the infection). Cell type and time point are not known. In DNA form, the CDR3 reads TGTGCCAGCAGCCAAGACAGGGTCAATGAGCAGTTCTTC. Protein product: CASSQDRVNEQFF. The entire variable domain, with the rest obtained from reference TRBV14 and TRBJ2-1, is as follows: EAGVTQFPSHSVIEKGQTVTLRCDPISGHDNLYWYRRVMGKEIKFLLHFVKESKQDESGMPNNRFLAERTGGTYSTLKVQPAELEDSGVYFCASSQDRVNEQFFGPGTRLTVL.